These 18 T cell receptor beta chains were sequenced from one sample in a study of blood T cells in healthy people across ages. A second about 7 to 12 cycle PCR used barcoded and J-beta primers. MiXCR was run by TCRdb on the 5' RACE reads, yielding one entry per CDR3 protein. The sample yields 850,000 to 1,300,000 distinct CDR3 sequences, more than 40% seen once. Source material: blood. The receptors were sampled from a woman in her sixties in good health.

The chain is built from TRBV24-1 and TRBJ2-1; D is uncertain. Germline lookup yields CDR1 KGHDR and CDR2 SFDVKD. The CDR3 has 15 residues. The V and J ends lost 10 bases and 0 bases respectively, with 15 bases between them. The CDR3: CATGSSLSSYNEQFF. In DNA form, the CDR3 reads TGTGCCACTGGGTCTTCTTTGAGCTCCTACAATGAGCAGTTCTTC.

In its sample, this clonotype was seen many times. J is TRBJ2-3 and V is TRBV12-3 or TRBV12-4; 8 positions match TRBD2. V was clipped by 3 bases and J by 4 bases; unmatched bases: 3. The CDR3 spans 14 residues. The CDR3 DNA reads as TGTGCCAGCAGTTTGAGCGGGAGTGCAGATACGCAGTATTTT. This codes for CASSLSGSADTQYF.

The rearrangement uses TRBV27 and TRBJ2-7; perhaps D is TRBD1 or TRBD2 (5 bases each). CDR1 and CDR2 from the germline V gene are MNHEY and SMNVEV (reference sequence). V gave up 5 bases and J gave up 7 bases, with 15 bases separating them. CDR3 length: 13 residues. The CDR3 sequence is CASSATAGSEQYF. The DNA for the CDR3 is TGTGCCAGCAGTGCCACCGCAGGGAGTGAGCAGTACTTC.

The chain recombines TRBV21-1 with TRBJ2-1; the table assigns TRBD2, which was not confirmed against the DNA. TRBV21-1 represents a pseudogene. There are 18 residues in the CDR3. The CDR3 loop is CASSKEGTPVSCLNEQFF. In DNA form, the CDR3 reads TGTGCCAGCAGTAAAGAGGGGACTCCAGTGTCTTGTCTGAATGAGCAGTTCTTC.

Worth noting for this clonotype: A much larger clone differs from this one at a single base, so this may be a read error. The CDR3 loop is CSAIPTGGWYDYTF. The CDR3 DNA is TGCAGTGCTATCCCTACAGGGGGCTGGTATGACTACACCTTC. The V call is TRBV20-1, the J call TRBJ1-2, with 9 bases matching TRBD1. Germline V lookup: CDR1 DFQATT, CDR2 SNEGSKA (reference sequence). CDR3 length equals 14 residues.

This clonotype was picked up a small number of times. The chain combines TRBV4-2 with TRBJ2-3; 10 bases fit TRBD2. CDR3 length equals 18 residues. V gave up 0 bases and J gave up 3 bases; unmatched junction bases: 9. The germline CDR1 and CDR2 sequences are LGHNA and YNFKEQ. CDR3 protein: CASSQDRVSSGSTDTQYF. CDR3 coding DNA: TGTGCCAGCAGCCAAGATAGGGTGTCTAGCGGGAGTACAGATACGCAGTATTTT.

This sequence joins TRBV20-1 and TRBJ2-5; D ambiguous. The CDR3 covers 12 residues. Germline CDR1 reads DFQATT; CDR2 reads SNEGSKA (reference sequence). Trimming removed 5 bases from V and 5 bases from J, with 12 bases in between. CDR3 DNA: TGCAGTGCTTGTGGGTTTCTGGAGACCCAGTACTTC. This translates into CSACGFLETQYF.

The genes are TRBV12-3 or TRBV12-4 and TRBJ2-7; 9 bases align to TRBD1. This CDR3 is built from 13 residues. V lost 2 bases to trimming and J lost 6 bases; unmatched junction nucleotides: 2. CDR3 sequence reads: CASSLMTGGEQYF. CDR3 coding DNA: TGTGCCAGCAGTTTAATGACAGGGGGCGAGCAGTACTTC.

The V and J genes are TRBV12-3 or TRBV12-4 and TRBJ2-5, with D maybe TRBD2 (6 bases). The germline V and J ends were trimmed by 5 bases and 11 bases, with 24 bases remaining between them. The CDR3 runs to 15 residues. The CDR3 protein is CASSLRDWGNNEQYF. CDR3 DNA: TGTGCCAGCAGTCTCCGGGACTGGGGGAACAATGAGCAGTACTTC.

This clonotype appeared a few times. The chain uses TRBV15 and TRBJ2-3; TRBD1 agrees at 8 bases. The CDR3 is 12 amino acids. V shed 3 bases, J shed 10 bases, and the junction held 3 bases outside the gene matches. Per germline, CDR1 LNHNV and CDR2 YYDKDF (reference sequence). The CDR3 loop is CATSRQDRAQYF. CDR3 DNA: TGTGCCACCAGCAGGCAGGACAGGGCGCAGTATTTT.

The rearrangement uses TRBV9 and TRBJ2-3; TRBD1 matches 9 bases. CDR3 length: 17 residues. Per the germline V gene, CDR1 is SGDLS and CDR2 is YYNGEE. V was clipped by 3 bases and J by 3 bases; unmatched bases: 11. The CDR3 spells CASSGPRTGGATDTQYF. For the CDR3, the DNA is TGTGCCAGCAGCGGCCCCCGCACAGGGGGCGCAACAGATACGCAGTATTTT.

J is TRBJ2-7 and V is TRBV11-2, with 15 positions matching TRBD2. The end of the DNA aligns better with TRBJ2-4, so the J call may be wrong. The CDR3 has 18 amino acids. Germline values: CDR1 SGHAT, CDR2 FQNNGV. In nucleotides, the CDR3 is TGTGCCAGCAGCCCCGGACTAGCGGGAGGGCCACGGGAGAGCATTCAGTACTTC. It encodes CASSPGLAGGPRESIQYF.

Concerning this clonotype: A much larger clone lies a single base off, so this may be a read error. The J gene is TRBJ2-1, the V gene TRBV20-1, with a weak D call TRBD2 (5 bases). The CDR3 runs to 12 residues. With 3 bases removed from V and 13 bases from J, the gap between germline ends came to 16 bases. Germline CDR1 is DFQATT and CDR2 is SNEGSKA (reference sequence). This CDR3 reads CSASDVWETQFF. For the CDR3, the DNA is TGCAGTGCTAGTGATGTTTGGGAGACCCAGTTCTTC.

To note about this clonotype: This could be a read error, since a much larger clone is one nucleotide away. V is TRBV29-1 and J is TRBJ2-7; D is uncertain. The DNA end favors TRBJ2-4, so the J call may be wrong. CDR3 length: 13 amino acids. The germline V gene encodes CDR1 SQVTM and CDR2 ANQGSEA. The CDR3 sequence is CSGQTVGGNIQYF. In nucleotides, the CDR3 is TGCAGCGGCCAGACGGTCGGTGGAAACATTCAGTACTTC.

This chain links TRBV6-1 with TRBJ2-5; 7 bases match TRBD1. The better agreement between TRBJ2-7 and the DNA end casts doubt on the J call. CDR3 length: 16 amino acids. The germline V gene encodes CDR1 MNHNS and CDR2 SASEGT. CDR3 nucleotides: TGTGCCAGCAGTGGGCGCCGGGACAGTTATTCCTACGAGCAGTACTTC. This gives the protein CASSGRRDSYSYEQYF.

The gene calls are TRBV9 and TRBJ2-7; 10 nucleotides match TRBD2. The trim removed 4 bases at V and 2 bases at J, leaving 12 bases unmatched. Looked up from germline, CDR1 is SGDLS and CDR2 is YYNGEE. This CDR3 has 17 residues. The CDR3 DNA reads TGTGCCAGCAGCCGAACCGGGACTAGCGCCCTAACCTACGAGCAGTACTTC. Amino acids: CASSRTGTSALTYEQYF. Together with reference TRBV9 and TRBJ2-7, the CDR3 gives the full variable domain: DSGVTQTPKHLITATGQRVTLRCSPRSGDLSVYWYQQSLDQGLQFLIQYYNGEERAKGNILERFSAQQFPDLHSELNLSSLELGDSALYFCASSRTGTSALTYEQYFGPGTRLTVT.

V and J are TRBV7-6 and TRBJ2-1; the match to TRBD2 covers 13 bases. CDR3 size: 15 residues. V was pared by 5 bases and J by 9 bases, with 7 bases of the junction left unmatched. In germline, CDR1 is SGHVS, CDR2 FNYEAQ. CDR3 sequence: CASSTTSGRAVEQFF. DNA for the CDR3: TGTGCCAGCAGCACTACTAGCGGGAGGGCCGTTGAGCAGTTCTTC.

This chain uses TRBV10-3 with TRBJ2-7; tentatively, D is TRBD2 (5 bases). Germline assignment: CDR1 ENHRY and CDR2 SYGVKD. Trimming removed 0 bases from V and 3 bases from J, with 15 bases in between. This CDR3 comprises 16 residues. The CDR3 region is CAISESRSGVLYEQYF. CDR3 nucleotide sequence: TGTGCCATCAGTGAGTCGAGGTCCGGGGTCCTCTACGAGCAGTACTTC.